This TCR beta chain came from a study of response to subunit inactivated influenza vaccine. Whole-study results and caveats: Only a handful of new T cells, the authors suggested, are recruited with each seasonal influenza vaccination.

In regard to this clonotype: Antigen: not known.

TCRdb processed the RT-PCR reads anew with MiXCR; each CDR3 protein has one entry. This sample has roughly 700,000 distinct CDR3 sequences, with approximately 15% found just once. Per germline, CDR1 DFQATT and CDR2 SNEGSKA (reference sequence). The CDR3 extends over 14 amino acids. With V trimmed by 1 base and J by 6 bases, 4 bases remained unmatched. This rearrangement joins TRBV20-1 to TRBJ2-2; 8 positions agree with TRBD2. Sequenced here: PBMCs from blood, sampled 14 to 15 days before vaccination. The clonotype comes from a man aged 45-65 years who received an inactivated influenza vaccine. CDR3 nucleotide sequence: TGCAGTGCTAGAGCGGGAGGGCCTTCCGGGGAGCTGTTTTTT. Translated, it gives CSARAGGPSGELFF.